Shown below are 12 T cell receptor beta chains from a single sample sequenced in a study of blood T cells in healthy people across ages. A second PCR of roughly 7 to 11 cycles used a sample-barcoded 5' primer and a J-beta primer mix. One entry per CDR3 protein results from TCRdb running MiXCR on the 5' RACE reads. Seen here are approximately 690,000 distinct CDR3 sequences, approximately 50% observed once, and the top ten hold approximately 40%. Sequencing used blood. Source of these receptors: a man aged 60 to 75 in good health.

A few counts support this clonotype. The chain couples TRBV6-6 to TRBJ1-1; no clear D gene. CDR3 size: 14 residues. The germline gives CDR1 MNHNY, CDR2 SVGAGI (reference sequence). V lost 0 bases and J 1 base, leaving 6 bases between the germline ends. The CDR3 DNA reads TGTGCCAGCAGTTACTCGGGAGCGAACACTGAAGCTTTCTTT. Translation: CASSYSGANTEAFF.

The count of this clonotype is one. The V and J genes are TRBV20-1 and TRBJ2-2; a possible D gene is TRBD1 (5 bases). V was clipped by 1 base and J by 0 bases, with 9 bases between them. Germline CDR1 is DFQATT and CDR2 is SNEGSKA (reference sequence). CDR3 length: 15 amino acids. DNA for the CDR3: TGCAGTGCTAGAGCACAGGAGACGAACACCGGGGAGCTGTTTTTT. It translates to CSARAQETNTGELFF.

A few counts support this clonotype. A junction boundary mismatches the germline segment, possibly from a read error. This chain connects TRBV12-3 or TRBV12-4 to TRBJ2-3; possibly TRBD2 for D (6 bases). The CDR3 consists of 14 residues. The CDR3 spells CASSFGGAGDMQYF. In DNA, the CDR3 is TGTGCCAGCAGTTTCGGAGGGGCAGGAGATATGCAGTATTTT.

The chain is built from TRBV3-1 and TRBJ1-1; possible D gene TRBD1, 5 bases. The germline V and J ends were trimmed by 4 bases and 3 bases, with 9 bases remaining between them. Germline CDR1 reads LGHDT; CDR2 reads YNNKEL (reference sequence). The CDR3 covers 13 residues. DNA of the CDR3: TGTGCCAGCAGCCGGGTGGGGGACACTGAAGCTTTCTTT. The encoded protein is CASSRVGDTEAFF.

This sequence joins TRBV7-9 and TRBJ2-7; 15 bases are shared with TRBD2. Unmatched junction bases numbered 11, after V lost 5 bases and J lost 0 bases. Germline CDR1 reads SEHNR; CDR2 reads FQNEAQ (reference sequence). This CDR3 is 19 amino acids long. The CDR3 coding sequence is TGTGCCAGCAGCCCCTTCTTGGGACTAGCGGGGGGAAGCTCCTACGAGCAGTACTTC. It translates to CASSPFLGLAGGSSYEQYF.

This sequence joins TRBV5-1 and TRBJ2-2, with a tentative D call TRBD2 (5 bases). The CDR3 loop spans 14 amino acids. Germline assignment: CDR1 SGHRS and CDR2 YFSETQ. V lost 0 bases to trimming and J lost 4 bases, with 7 bases between them. This CDR3 is CASSLGSGTGELFF. DNA for the CDR3: TGCGCCAGCAGCTTGGGGAGCGGCACCGGGGAGCTGTTTTTT.

This clonotype was found a few times. V is TRBV4-1 and J is TRBJ2-7; D possibly corresponds to TRBD2 (6 bases). The J call may be incorrect, as the DNA end agrees better with TRBJ2-4. The CDR3 is 15 amino acids. The germline gives CDR1 MGHRA, CDR2 YSYEKL. The CDR3 DNA follows: TGCGCCAGCAGCCAAGTAGGGACTTTCGGTGACATTCAGTACTTC. Translating gives CASSQVGTFGDIQYF.

V is TRBV16 and J is TRBJ2-1; D remains unclear. From germline, CDR1 is KGHSY and CDR2 FQNENV. The V gene lost 4 bases and the J gene lost 7 bases, with 14 bases spanning the gap. The CDR3 is 14 residues long. The CDR3 spells CASSPRRVGNEQFF. CDR3 coding DNA: TGTGCCAGCAGCCCCAGACGGGTTGGGAATGAGCAGTTCTTC.

This clonotype was counted only a few times. The gene calls are TRBV7-2 and TRBJ2-3, with 8 bases identical to TRBD2. The CDR3 runs to 14 residues. Per the germline V gene, CDR1 is SGHTA and CDR2 is FQGNSA. The V segment lost 4 bases and the J segment 5 bases; nucleotides outside the gene matches: 5. CDR3 sequence: CASSSGLAVDTQYF. The CDR3 DNA follows: TGTGCCAGCAGCTCAGGACTAGCAGTAGATACGCAGTATTTT.

This rearrangement joins TRBV15 to TRBJ2-4, with D tentatively TRBD2 (5 bases). This CDR3 spans 16 amino acids. Trimming removed 0 bases at V and 3 bases at J, with 12 bases between. From germline, CDR1 is LNHNV and CDR2 YYDKDF (reference sequence). The CDR3 nucleotides are TGTGCCACCAGCAGAGATGGGCAGGCGGGCAAAAACATTCAGTACTTC. Amino acid sequence: CATSRDGQAGKNIQYF.

The CDR3 protein is CASSPLGRGQETQYF. DNA of the CDR3: TGTGCCAGCTCACCACTGGGTAGGGGACAAGAGACCCAGTACTTC. The chain uses TRBV18 and TRBJ2-5, with D possibly being TRBD1 (5 bases). Trimming shortened V by 1 base and J by 2 bases, and 11 bases separated the two germline ends. The germline V gene has CDR1 KGHSH and CDR2 LQKENI. The CDR3 runs to 15 residues.

V gene TRBV15 combines with J gene TRBJ2-7; D is undetermined. The V gene lost 1 base and the J gene lost 0 bases, with 10 bases spanning the gap. This CDR3 has 15 amino acids. Germline assignment: CDR1 LNHNV and CDR2 YYDKDF (reference sequence). CDR3 DNA: TGTGCCACCAGCAGAGGAGTGGGGAACTCCTACGAGCAGTACTTC. Translation: CATSRGVGNSYEQYF.